One sample yielded the 27 T cell receptor beta chains listed below, sequenced in a study of blood T cell repertoires in COVID-19. This table comes from immunoSEQ multiplex PCR, and its TCRdb copy is limited to in-frame clones, with some not included. The repertoire holds roughly 360,000 clones, with 80% to 90% as singletons. Material for sequencing was PBMCs or T cells enriched from blood (not recorded which). The receptor set was obtained from a man aged 25 to 45 who had recovered from COVID-19.

This clone was detected only once. The V call is TRBV27, the J call TRBJ1-2, with a possible D match to TRBD1 (5 bases). V was cut by 2 bases and J by 2 bases, with 6 bases left in between. CDR3 length equals 13 residues. Germline lookup yields CDR1 MNHEY and CDR2 SMNVEV (reference sequence). CDR3 coding DNA: TGTGCCAGCAGTTTAGGGGGGAACTATGGCTACACCTTC. This encodes CASSLGGNYGYTF.

The chain recombines TRBV5-7 with TRBJ2-7, with TRBD1 identical over 11 bases. TRBV5-7 falls under the ORF class, with uncertain function. This CDR3 has 13 amino acids. V lost 7 bases, J lost 5 bases, and 5 bases stayed unmatched. The CDR3 sequence: CASGTGGRHEQYF. CDR3 DNA: TGTGCCAGCGGGACAGGGGGAAGGCACGAGCAGTACTTC.

The V gene is TRBV29-1, the J gene TRBJ2-5; TRBD2 might be the D (6 bases). The CDR3 spans 14 residues. V shed 6 bases and J shed 2 bases, with 16 bases lying between them. CDR1 is SQVTM, CDR2 ANQGSEA, per germline. This CDR3 reads CSVLGPAGQETQYF. The CDR3 nucleotides read TGCAGCGTCCTGGGACCCGCGGGACAAGAGACCCAGTACTTC.

The chain has TRBV4-2 and TRBJ1-4; TRBD1 might be the D (5 bases). Trimming stripped 1 base from V and 3 bases from J, with 9 bases between. The CDR3 loop spans 15 amino acids. CDR1 is LGHNA, CDR2 YNFKEQ, per germline. The CDR3 here is CASSQVSGSNEKLFF. As DNA, the CDR3 is TGTGCCAGCAGCCAAGTCTCAGGGTCTAATGAAAAACTGTTTTTT.

The V call is TRBV7-9, the J call TRBJ1-2, with D tentatively TRBD1 (5 bases). V gave up 8 bases and J gave up 6 bases, with 10 bases separating them. CDR3 size: 11 residues. Germline lookup yields CDR1 SEHNR and CDR2 FQNEAQ (reference sequence). CDR3 coding DNA: TGTGCCAGCTTGAAGGGGAATGGCTACACCTTC. Its translation is CASLKGNGYTF.

This sequence joins TRBV5-4 and TRBJ1-6; 8 bases are shared with TRBD1. Germline assignment: CDR1 SGHNT and CDR2 YYREEE (reference sequence). V gave up 4 bases and J gave up 7 bases; unmatched junction bases: 4. The CDR3 spans 14 residues. CDR3 nucleotides: TGTGCCAGCAGCGGCAGGGGGCTAAATTCACCCCTCCACTTT. It is translated as CASSGRGLNSPLHF.

The V call is TRBV5-1, the J call TRBJ2-1, with TRBD2 as a possible D gene (5 bases). The CDR3 runs to 14 residues. CDR1 is SGHRS and CDR2 is YFSETQ in the germline V gene. V gave up 2 bases and J gave up 5 bases, with 11 bases separating them. The CDR3: CASSFRDYNNEQFF. In DNA form, the CDR3 reads TGCGCCAGCAGCTTCCGAGACTATAACAATGAGCAGTTCTTC.

The V call is TRBV5-6, the J call TRBJ2-1; perhaps TRBD2 as D (6 bases). The CDR3 has 17 residues. With 2 bases removed from V and 3 bases from J, the gap between germline ends came to 18 bases. The germline V gene encodes CDR1 SGHDT and CDR2 YYEEEE. This CDR3 is CASSLPHQAGFYNEQFF. DNA for the CDR3: TGTGCCAGCAGCTTACCCCACCAAGCGGGCTTCTACAATGAGCAGTTCTTC.

This chain links TRBV21-1 with TRBJ1-1; the table's D call of TRBD1 was not tested on the DNA. TRBV21-1 is a pseudogene. CDR3 length: 17 residues. This CDR3 is CASSKAKEPGHYTEAFF. Here the CDR3 DNA reads TGTGCCAGCAGCAAGGCTAAAGAACCGGGACACTACACTGAAGCTTTCTTT.

The chain recombines TRBV5-1 with TRBJ2-2; tentative D call: TRBD2 (5 bases). Looked up from germline, CDR1 is SGHRS and CDR2 is YFSETQ. The CDR3 covers 18 residues. V lost 0 bases and J 5 bases, leaving 20 bases between the germline ends. The CDR3 is CASSLGARGEAGTGELFF. The CDR3 DNA reads as TGCGCCAGCAGCTTGGGGGCCCGAGGAGAGGCGGGTACCGGGGAGCTGTTTTTT.

This clone was seen more than once but under ten times. Other DNA sequences from this sample encode an identical CDR3 as well. This chain uses TRBV7-9 with TRBJ1-1, with D possibly matching TRBD1 (6 bases). This CDR3 contains 11 residues. Trimming pared 2 bases from V and 8 bases from J, leaving 6 bases between. Looked up from germline, CDR1 is SEHNR and CDR2 is FQNEAQ (reference sequence). This CDR3 is CASSLTGEAFF. CDR3 nucleotide sequence: TGTGCCAGCAGCTTAACAGGGGAAGCTTTCTTT.

The chain employs TRBV7-6 and TRBJ1-1, with 11 positions matching TRBD1. Germline assignment: CDR1 SGHVS and CDR2 FNYEAQ. V was pared by 6 bases and J by 1 base, with 25 bases of the junction left unmatched. This CDR3 spans 22 amino acids. CDR3 bases: TGTGCCAGCAGGCCTCAGGTCCCGGGACAGGGGGTTTTCCTTAGTGGGAACACTGAAGCTTTCTTT. Protein product: CASRPQVPGQGVFLSGNTEAFF.

V and J are TRBV7-9 and TRBJ1-1; 10 bases align to TRBD1. This CDR3 has 14 amino acids. CDR1 SEHNR and CDR2 FQNEAQ come from the germline V gene (reference sequence). V shed 6 bases, J shed 3 bases, and the junction held 4 bases outside the gene matches. Here the CDR3 DNA reads TGTGCCAGCAGTCCGACAGGGGGCGACACTGAAGCTTTCTTT. It yields the protein CASSPTGGDTEAFF.

V gene TRBV10-1 combines with J gene TRBJ2-6; no clear D. From germline, CDR1 is WNHNN and CDR2 SYGVQD (reference sequence). V shed 2 bases and J shed 0 bases, with 8 bases lying between them. CDR3 length: 16 residues. CDR3 in DNA: TGCGCCAGCAGTGAGGGCGGAAACTCTGGGGCCAACGTCCTGACTTTC. Amino acids: CASSEGGNSGANVLTF.

This chain links TRBV12-5 with TRBJ1-1; 12 bases fit TRBD1. The CDR3 has 18 amino acids. CDR1 and CDR2 from the germline V gene are LGHNT and FRNRAP. The J segment lost 1 base and the V segment lost 2 bases, leaving 8 bases of the junction unmatched. As DNA, the CDR3 is TGTGCTAGTGGTTTGCCTCAGGGACAGGGGGCAAGGAACACTGAAGCTTTCTTT. Amino acid sequence: CASGLPQGQGARNTEAFF.

This chain uses TRBV5-1 with TRBJ2-1; 9 bases are a match to TRBD2. This CDR3 has 16 amino acids. J gave up 4 bases and V 0 bases, and 5 bases lay outside the gene matches. Germline V gives CDR1 SGHRS, CDR2 YFSETQ. CDR3: CASSLAETSGYNEQFF. CDR3 coding DNA: TGCGCCAGCAGCTTGGCCGAGACTAGCGGATACAATGAGCAGTTCTTC.

This clone was observed a few times. This chain connects TRBV9 to TRBJ1-2; no clear D. Trimming removed 0 bases at V and 7 bases at J, with 16 bases between. This CDR3 comprises 15 residues. Germline values: CDR1 SGDLS, CDR2 YYNGEE. CDR3 DNA sequence: TGTGCCAGCAGCGTAGCGGTCAGTGGAGGAGGTGGCTACACCTTC. Protein: CASSVAVSGGGGYTF.

The chain has TRBV7-9 and TRBJ2-2; 12 bases agree with TRBD1. The germline gives CDR1 SEHNR, CDR2 FQNEAQ (reference sequence). This CDR3 contains 19 residues. V lost 5 bases, J lost 0 bases, and 10 bases stayed unmatched. The CDR3 here is CASSPRDRGRYANTGELFF. Here the CDR3 DNA reads TGTGCCAGCAGCCCCCGGGACAGGGGGCGATACGCGAACACCGGGGAGCTGTTTTTT.

The chain joins TRBV30 to TRBJ1-1; 8 bases fit TRBD1. Germline trimming cut 0 bases from V and 2 bases from J; bases unmatched to any gene: 5. This CDR3 spans 15 amino acids. CDR1 is GTSNPN, CDR2 SVGIG, per germline (reference sequence). CDR3 amino acids: CAWSVLDRANTEAFF. CDR3 DNA: TGTGCCTGGAGTGTACTGGACAGGGCAAACACTGAAGCTTTCTTT.

This clone has more than one count but fewer than ten. The chain combines TRBV7-9 with TRBJ2-2; D is unresolved. The CDR3 is 15 residues long. Trimming cost V 0 bases and J 4 bases, with 9 bases left between them. Germline-derived CDR1 and CDR2 are SEHNR and FQNEAQ (reference sequence). CDR3 residues: CASSLAIQVTGELFF. CDR3 sequence (DNA): TGTGCCAGCAGCTTAGCGATCCAGGTCACCGGGGAGCTGTTTTTT. The full variable domain, in which reference TRBV7-9 and TRBJ2-2 provide the parts outside the CDR3, is DTGVSQNPRHKITKRGQNVTFRCDPISEHNRLYWYRQTLGQGPEFLTYFQNEAQLEKSRLLSDRFSAERPKGSFSTLEIQRTEQGDSAMYLCASSLAIQVTGELFFGEGSRLTVL.

The chain has TRBV2 and TRBJ1-2, with TRBD1 identical over 9 bases. Per the germline V gene, CDR1 is SNHLY and CDR2 is FYNNEI. V trimming: 7 bases; J trimming: 8 bases; junction bases outside the gene matches: 8. The CDR3 runs to 13 residues. The CDR3 DNA is TGTGCCAGCAATGAGGGACAGGGATTCGGCTACACCTTC. Protein: CASNEGQGFGYTF. The full variable domain, completed using reference TRBV2 and TRBJ1-2, is EPEVTQTPSHQVTQMGQEVILRCVPISNHLYFYWYRQILGQKVEFLVSFYNNEISEKSEIFDDQFSVERPDGSNFTLKIRSTKLEDSAMYFCASNEGQGFGYTFGSGTRLTVV.

The rearrangement joins TRBV11-2 to TRBJ1-1, with a possible D match to TRBD1 (5 bases). Looked up from germline, CDR1 is SGHAT and CDR2 is FQNNGV. The CDR3 has 14 amino acids. The ends were cut back, 2 bases at V and 4 bases at J, with 11 bases in the middle. The CDR3 DNA reads TGTGCCAGCAGCTTAAACTGGGGGGGCACTGAAGCTTTCTTT. Protein sequence: CASSLNWGGTEAFF.

V gene TRBV6-1 combines with J gene TRBJ1-5; D perhaps matches TRBD1 (5 bases). Germline V gene lookup returns CDR1 MNHNS and CDR2 SASEGT. This CDR3 is built from 16 residues. V was clipped by 3 bases and J by 4 bases, with 16 bases between them. CDR3 DNA sequence: TGTGCCAGCAGTGAGTTTACCGGGACTCTTAATCAGCCCCAGCATTTT. It specifies CASSEFTGTLNQPQHF.

This clone was recorded once. V gene TRBV10-1 combines with J gene TRBJ2-1; the D gene is possibly TRBD2 (5 bases). V was pared by 5 bases and J by 5 bases, with 16 bases between. The CDR3 is 15 amino acids. CDR1 and CDR2 (germline): WNHNN, SYGVQD (reference sequence). The CDR3: CASSLGLDWDNEQFF. The CDR3 DNA reads TGCGCCAGCAGTCTAGGACTGGATTGGGACAATGAGCAGTTCTTC.

The rearrangement links TRBV19 to TRBJ2-7; a possible D gene is TRBD1 (6 bases). Germline V gives CDR1 LNHDA, CDR2 SQIVND (reference sequence). The CDR3 runs 13 residues. Deletions cut 5 bases from V and 2 bases from J, with 10 bases between. The CDR3 reads CASSRDTTYEQYF. In nucleotides, the CDR3 is TGTGCCAGTAGTCGGGACACCACCTACGAGCAGTACTTC.

The rearrangement joins TRBV4-3 to TRBJ2-1, with 15 bases identical to TRBD2. V was pared by 0 bases and J by 8 bases, with 5 bases of the junction left unmatched. This CDR3 contains 17 residues. Germline loops: CDR1 LGHNA, CDR2 YSLEER. CDR3 region: CASSQEDGLAGGDEQFF. The CDR3, as DNA: TGCGCCAGCAGCCAAGAAGATGGACTAGCGGGGGGGGATGAGCAGTTCTTC.

The chain links TRBV19 to TRBJ2-2; 9 positions agree with TRBD1. The CDR3 covers 13 residues. Trimming took 11 bases from V and 5 from J; bases not matched to a gene: 6. Germline values: CDR1 LNHDA, CDR2 SQIVND (reference sequence). CDR3 amino acids: CAGGQGLTGELFF. The CDR3 nucleotides read TGTGCCGGGGGACAGGGACTTACCGGGGAGCTGTTTTTT.